This T cell receptor beta chain is drawn from a study of Ad26.COV2.S vaccination and SARS-CoV-2 variants. Here immunoSEQ multiplex PCR was the method, and the copy in TCRdb shows in-frame clones only, minus some. This sample has about 330,000 clones; about nine tenths occur once, and the top ten carry around 5.5%. The treatment: around 19 received Ad26.COV2.S at low or high dose, single or two shots; 5 received placebo; per-sample allocation not given. Sample collection was performed on day 63 after the first vaccine or placebo injection. The CDR3 runs to 11 residues. V dropped 1 base and J dropped 7 bases, with 7 bases sitting between them. Germline V CDR1 and CDR2: DFQATT, SNEGSKA (reference sequence).

Specimen: peripheral blood, collected in a trial of Ad26.COV2.S vaccine versus placebo. The V gene is TRBV20-1, the J gene TRBJ1-1; D uncertain. The sequence derives from a person between 18 and 65 years old who received the Ad26.COV2.S COVID-19 vaccine or a placebo. As DNA, the CDR3 is TGCAGTGCTAGAGTAGCGGATGAAGCTTTCTTT. Its translation: CSARVADEAFF.